Listed below are T cell receptor beta chains from one sample, sequenced in a study of CD8 T cells in ankylosing spondylitis. TCRdb recomputed calls from the 5' RACE reads with MiXCR, one row per CDR3 protein. Here the sample spans some 700,000 distinct CDR3 sequences, over 15% being singletons. Sequenced material: blood, either unsorted or a sorted T cell fraction (not recorded which). The receptors originated from a male donor with ankylosing spondylitis. Each CDR3 is given without its conserved first and last residue. Each record gives: CDR3 length, V gene, J gene, CDR3 protein.

length: 15; V: TRBV7-9; J: TRBJ2-3; CDR3: ASSSVRGVGATDTQY
length: 14; V: TRBV27; J: TRBJ2-1; CDR3: ASKPLRTSGKNEQF
length: 15; V: TRBV4-1; J: TRBJ2-4; CDR3: ASSLQQGAQSKNIQY
length: 11; V: TRBV10-3; J: TRBJ2-1; CDR3: AISDQTGNEQF
length: 14; V: TRBV9; J: TRBJ2-2; CDR3: ASSGIAGAFPGELF
length: 12; V: TRBV9; J: TRBJ2-7; CDR3: ASSPTGELYEQY
length: 12; V: TRBV10-3; J: TRBJ2-7; CDR3: AISVTGGYHEQY
length: 11; V: TRBV6-8; J: TRBJ2-5; CDR3: ARDPAGQETQY
length: 13; V: TRBV7-9; J: TRBJ2-7; CDR3: ASSLDLGRAYEQY
length: 14; V: TRBV13; J: TRBJ2-3; CDR3: ASSFQGIPPTDTQY
length: 14; V: TRBV4-1; J: TRBJ2-5; CDR3: ASSQDGGDFQETQY
length: 11; V: TRBV3-1; J: TRBJ2-3; CDR3: ASSRDRADTQY
length: 12; V: TRBV20-1; J: TRBJ1-1; CDR3: SARLPGGDHEAF
length: 13; V: TRBV10-3; J: TRBJ2-1; CDR3: AISGVSGTYNEQF
length: 14; V: TRBV7-6; J: TRBJ2-5; CDR3: ASSLTSGSGVGTQY
length: 11; V: TRBV30; J: TRBJ2-5; CDR3: AWSVGDKETQY
length: 13; V: TRBV20-1; J: TRBJ1-6; CDR3: SAQRGSSYNSPLH
length: 14; V: TRBV20-1; J: TRBJ1-6; CDR3: SARDWGVNENSPLH
length: 10; V: TRBV7-2; J: TRBJ2-7; CDR3: ASSYINYEQY
length: 12; V: TRBV15; J: TRBJ2-7; CDR3: ASASGRNTYEQY
length: 12; V: TRBV20-1; J: TRBJ1-2; CDR3: SAPFFGGSGGYT
length: 14; V: TRBV7-6; J: TRBJ2-5; CDR3: ASSFGAGGGPKTQY
length: 9; V: TRBV4-1; J: TRBJ1-1; CDR3: ASSQHTEAF
length: 11; V: TRBV30; J: TRBJ2-7; CDR3: AWSVTGPDEQY
length: 11; V: TRBV12-3/TRBV12-4; J: TRBJ2-7; CDR3: ASRQGAVREQY
length: 13; V: TRBV2; J: TRBJ2-7; CDR3: ASSDEGAASYEQY
length: 13; V: TRBV6-5; J: TRBJ2-7; CDR3: ASSYSLRGSYEQY
length: 11; V: TRBV29-1; J: TRBJ2-1; CDR3: SVIRGVPAEQF
length: 13; V: TRBV20-1; J: TRBJ1-1; CDR3: SATVGQIMNTEAF
length: 13; V: TRBV2; J: TRBJ1-2; CDR3: ASSEWEGNTDGYT
length: 12; V: TRBV14; J: TRBJ1-1; CDR3: ASSFGTVLTEAF
length: 14; V: TRBV5-6; J: TRBJ2-1; CDR3: ASSLGGQGFYNEQF
length: 13; V: TRBV11-1; J: TRBJ2-7; CDR3: ASSLGRTYSYEQY
length: 14; V: TRBV11-2; J: TRBJ2-5; CDR3: ASSLALAGSQETQY
length: 14; V: TRBV11-2; J: TRBJ2-3; CDR3: ASRKIRGPLTDTQY
length: 13; V: TRBV5-1; J: TRBJ2-2; CDR3: ASSPGSANTGELF
length: 15; V: TRBV29-1; J: TRBJ2-1; CDR3: SALPVGEAVVFHEQF
length: 12; V: TRBV7-2; J: TRBJ2-1; CDR3: ASSLQGPTDEQF
length: 14; V: TRBV12-3/TRBV12-4; J: TRBJ2-5; CDR3: ASRKEGTRVQETQY
length: 11; V: TRBV19; J: TRBJ1-2; CDR3: AMSTGLNYCYT
length: 12; V: TRBV5-1; J: TRBJ2-2; CDR3: ASSLPANTGELF
length: 10; V: TRBV12-3/TRBV12-4; J: TRBJ2-7; CDR3: ASSNAGAEQY
length: 11; V: TRBV12-3/TRBV12-4; J: TRBJ2-2; CDR3: ATKRVATGELF
length: 12; V: TRBV2; J: TRBJ1-6; CDR3: ASSAAGEDSPLH
length: 12; V: TRBV12-3/TRBV12-4; J: TRBJ2-1; CDR3: ASTRTGGRDEQF
length: 15; V: TRBV7-9; J: TRBJ1-2; CDR3: ASSFGKGNRDNYGYT
length: 13; V: TRBV27; J: TRBJ2-7; CDR3: ASSLWGGRYYEQY
length: 14; V: TRBV3-1; J: TRBJ2-7; CDR3: ASSPRGTGETYEQY
length: 12; V: TRBV12-3/TRBV12-4; J: TRBJ1-1; CDR3: ASSGQGVLTEAF